This T cell receptor beta chain was sequenced during a study of cytomegalovirus exposure and HLA in healthy donors. A note on this clone: The junction shows a germline mismatch at one end, possibly a read error.

Researchers ran the PCR with 60 Vbeta and 13 Jbeta primers. Sequencing used immunoSEQ multiplex PCR; TCRdb keeps in-frame clones, though not all of them. The clone table shows around 80,000 clones, with the ten largest holding about 0.83%. The CDR3 contains 15 residues. The germline V gene encodes CDR1 KGHSH and CDR2 LQKENI. Sequenced input: PBMCs. This receptor was identified in a boy aged 5-17 years in good health and CMV-seronegative. V is TRBV18 and J is TRBJ1-1; 8 bases fit TRBD1. CDR3 region: CASSPPGQVNTEDFF. The CDR3 region has the DNA TGTGCCAGCTCACCACCGGGACAGGTGAACACTGAAGATTTCTTT.